This T cell receptor (beta chain) was identified in a study of blood T cell repertoires in COVID-19. Study background: Some COVID-19 samples were acute and others convalescent; all came from the United States, Italy and Spain. From T cells, B-cell-depleted T cells, or PBMCs came the material, which was cDNA or gDNA.

With V trimmed by 7 bases and J by 2 bases, 7 bases remained unmatched. Germline lookup yields CDR1 SQVTM and CDR2 ANQGSEA. The CDR3 spans 13 residues. Authors' processing steps: Estimation of nucleated cell counts was performed using reference gene primer amplification. Some clones are missing from TCRdb's copy, which holds only in-frame ones; the method was immunoSEQ multiplex PCR. V, J and clone size are those of that table, while D and trimming were read from the DNA. The table lists approximately 230,000 clones, 65% to 80% of them singletons, with roughly 4.2% in the top ten. This chain joins TRBV29-1 and TRBJ1-2; 7 bases fit TRBD1. This clonotype originated in a woman in her thirties or forties with active or convalescent COVID-19. The specimen was peripheral blood. The CDR3 protein is CSERQGENYGYTF. The CDR3 nucleotides read TGCAGCGAACGACAGGGAGAGAACTATGGCTACACCTTC.